Below are 5 T cell receptor beta chains sequenced from a single sample in a study of cytomegalovirus exposure and HLA in healthy donors. Amplification used 60 Vbeta primers and 13 Jbeta primers. Sequencing was performed with immunoSEQ multiplex PCR; in TCRdb, only in-frame clones are kept and a portion is missing. The sample carries 130,000 or so clones, approximately 90% recorded once. Sequenced sample: PBMCs. All receptors derive from a woman aged 25 to 39 in good health and CMV-seronegative.

V is TRBV5-5 and J is TRBJ1-1, with D possibly TRBD1 on 6 matching bases. V lost 1 base, J lost 4 bases, and 11 bases lay in between. CDR1 is SGHKS, CDR2 YYEKEE, per germline (reference sequence). The CDR3 covers 14 residues. The CDR3: CASSLYRESTEAFF. Here the CDR3 DNA reads TGTGCCAGCAGCTTGTACAGGGAGAGCACTGAAGCTTTCTTT.

This chain connects TRBV19 to TRBJ2-1, with TRBD1 matching over 11 bases. V lost 6 bases, J lost 9 bases, and 22 bases stayed unmatched. The CDR3 extends over 19 amino acids. Germline loops: CDR1 LNHDA, CDR2 SQIVND (reference sequence). CDR3 in amino acids: CASRFGPARTGGTRGEQFF. As DNA, the CDR3 is TGTGCCAGTAGATTTGGACCAGCACGGACAGGGGGCACCAGGGGTGAGCAGTTCTTC.

This chain connects TRBV2 to TRBJ1-4; 7 bases are a match to TRBD1. Trimming at V came to 3 bases and at J to 3 bases, leaving 7 bases not matched to a gene. Germline V lookup: CDR1 SNHLY, CDR2 FYNNEI. The CDR3 extends over 16 amino acids. The CDR3 reads CASSDPTGAANEKLFF. DNA for the CDR3: TGTGCCAGCAGTGACCCCACAGGGGCGGCTAATGAAAAACTGTTTTTT.

The J gene is TRBJ1-1, the V gene TRBV27; TRBD1 might be the D (5 bases). The CDR3 has 12 residues. Trimming pared 5 bases from V and 7 bases from J, leaving 11 bases between. Germline CDR1 MNHEY, CDR2 SMNVEV (reference sequence). The CDR3 bases are TGTGCCAGCAGTCTTATAAGGGGTGAAGCTTTCTTT. This codes for CASSLIRGEAFF.

The V call is TRBV27, the J call TRBJ1-6, with D uncertain. The V gene's germline CDR1 is MNHEY and CDR2 SMNVEV (reference sequence). The length of the CDR3 is 16 residues. Trimming shortened V by 4 bases and J by 0 bases, and 10 bases separated the two germline ends. The chain's CDR3 is CASSSHRGSYNSPLHF. CDR3 coding DNA: TGTGCCAGCAGTTCCCATCGGGGCTCCTATAATTCACCCCTCCACTTT.